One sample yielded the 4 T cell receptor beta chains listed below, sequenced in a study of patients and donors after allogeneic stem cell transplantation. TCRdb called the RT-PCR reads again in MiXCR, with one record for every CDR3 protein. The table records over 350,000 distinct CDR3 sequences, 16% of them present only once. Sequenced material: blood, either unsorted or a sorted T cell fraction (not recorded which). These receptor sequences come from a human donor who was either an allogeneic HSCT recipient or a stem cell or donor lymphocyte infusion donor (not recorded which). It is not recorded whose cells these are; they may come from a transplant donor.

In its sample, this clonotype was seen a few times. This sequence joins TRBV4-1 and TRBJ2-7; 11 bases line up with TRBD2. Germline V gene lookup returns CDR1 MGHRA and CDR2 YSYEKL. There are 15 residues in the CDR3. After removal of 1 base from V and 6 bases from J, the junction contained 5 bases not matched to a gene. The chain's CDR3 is CASSQGLAGGREQYF. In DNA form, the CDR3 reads TGCGCCAGCAGCCAAGGTTTAGCGGGAGGGCGCGAGCAGTACTTC.

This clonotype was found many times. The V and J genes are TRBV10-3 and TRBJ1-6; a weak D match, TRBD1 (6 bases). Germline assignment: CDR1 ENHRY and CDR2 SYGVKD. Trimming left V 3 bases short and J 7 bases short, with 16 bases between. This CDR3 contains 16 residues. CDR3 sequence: CAISDHFTGSNSPLHF. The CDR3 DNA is TGTGCCATCAGTGATCACTTCACAGGGTCGAATTCACCCCTCCACTTT.

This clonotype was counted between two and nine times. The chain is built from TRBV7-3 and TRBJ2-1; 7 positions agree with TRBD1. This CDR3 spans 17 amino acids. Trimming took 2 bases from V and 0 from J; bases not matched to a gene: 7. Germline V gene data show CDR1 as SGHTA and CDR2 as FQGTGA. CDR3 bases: TGTGCCAGCAGCTTATTTCCGGGACAGAGCTCCTACAATGAGCAGTTCTTC. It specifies CASSLFPGQSSYNEQFF.

CDR3 nucleotide sequence: TGCAGTGCTAGAGATACGTCGACGGGGGCTGGCTACACCTTC. Its translation: CSARDTSTGAGYTF. The chain couples TRBV20-1 to TRBJ1-2, with D possibly being TRBD1 (6 bases). Trimming shortened V by 0 bases and J by 7 bases, and 15 bases separated the two germline ends. Germline V gives CDR1 DFQATT, CDR2 SNEGSKA (reference sequence). This CDR3 has 14 amino acids.